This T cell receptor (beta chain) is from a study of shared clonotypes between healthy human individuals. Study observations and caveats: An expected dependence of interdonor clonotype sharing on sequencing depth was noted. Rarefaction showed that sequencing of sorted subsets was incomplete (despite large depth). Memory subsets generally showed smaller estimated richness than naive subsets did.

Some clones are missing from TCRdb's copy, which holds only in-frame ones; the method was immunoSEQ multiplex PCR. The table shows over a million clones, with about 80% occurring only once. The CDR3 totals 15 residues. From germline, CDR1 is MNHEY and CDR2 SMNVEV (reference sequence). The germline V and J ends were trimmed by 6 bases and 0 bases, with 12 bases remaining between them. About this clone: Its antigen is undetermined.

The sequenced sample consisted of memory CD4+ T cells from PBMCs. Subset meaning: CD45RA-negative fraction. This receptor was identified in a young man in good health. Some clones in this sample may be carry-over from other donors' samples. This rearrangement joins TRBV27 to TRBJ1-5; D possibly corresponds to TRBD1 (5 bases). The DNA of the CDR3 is TGTGCCAGCAGCTTCCAGGGTACTAGCAATCAGCCCCAGCATTTT. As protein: CASSFQGTSNQPQHF.